This T cell receptor (beta chain) was captured in a study of vaccination effects on CD4 cells after COVID-19. On this clone: Antigen: not known.

Pools of viral peptides were used by the ViraFEST assay to expand antigen-specific CD4+ T cells ahead of sequencing. Following an approximately ten-day culture, CD4+ T cells were purified. Testing of the vaccine recipients showed negative nucleocapsid antibodies and no prior SARS-CoV-2 infection. On both days 3 and 7, half of the culture medium was replaced with IL-2 medium. Germline V gene data show CDR1 as MNHEY and CDR2 as SVGEGT. The CDR3 length is 14 residues. The V segment lost 6 bases and the J segment 6 bases; nucleotides outside the gene matches: 3. The study, taken as a whole, reports: Vaccine- and infection-induced clones showed marked clonal contraction late following vaccination.

Assay used: immunoSEQ multiplex PCR; TCRdb lists only in-frame clones, some missing. Here the sample spans about 73,000 clones, around 79% being singletons. This chain connects TRBV6-2 or TRBV6-3 to TRBJ2-7, with 15 bases that match TRBD2. Sequenced material: CD4+ T cells from PBMCs cultured with HCoV-NL63 spike peptides, taken before COVID-19 vaccination. The source is a human donor who received a COVID-19 vaccine. DNA for the CDR3: TGTGCCAGCAGCCGGACTAGCGGGGGGGCCGAGCAGTACGTC. Translating it yields CASSRTSGGAEQYV.